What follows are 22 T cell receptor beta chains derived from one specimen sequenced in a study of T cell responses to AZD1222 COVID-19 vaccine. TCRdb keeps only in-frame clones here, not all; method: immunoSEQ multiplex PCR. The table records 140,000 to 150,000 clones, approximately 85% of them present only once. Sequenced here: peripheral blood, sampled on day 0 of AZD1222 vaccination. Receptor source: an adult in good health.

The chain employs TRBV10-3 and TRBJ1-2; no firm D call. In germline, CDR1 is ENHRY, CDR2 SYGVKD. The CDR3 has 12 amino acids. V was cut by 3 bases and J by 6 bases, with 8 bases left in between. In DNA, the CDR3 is TGTGCCATCAGTGAAGTGGGCGATGGCTACACCTTC. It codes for CAISEVGDGYTF.

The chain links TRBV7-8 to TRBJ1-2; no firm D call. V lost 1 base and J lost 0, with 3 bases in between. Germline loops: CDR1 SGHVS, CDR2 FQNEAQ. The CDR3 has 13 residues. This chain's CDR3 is CASSLDSNYGYTF. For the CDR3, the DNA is TGTGCCAGCAGCTTAGATTCTAACTATGGCTACACCTTC.

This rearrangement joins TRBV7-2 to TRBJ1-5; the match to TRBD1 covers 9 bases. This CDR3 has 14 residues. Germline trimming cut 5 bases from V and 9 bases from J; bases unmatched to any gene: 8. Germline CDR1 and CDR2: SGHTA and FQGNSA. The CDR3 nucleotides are TGTGCCAGCAGCCCGGGACAGGGAGGAAGGCCCCAGCATTTT. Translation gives CASSPGQGGRPQHF.

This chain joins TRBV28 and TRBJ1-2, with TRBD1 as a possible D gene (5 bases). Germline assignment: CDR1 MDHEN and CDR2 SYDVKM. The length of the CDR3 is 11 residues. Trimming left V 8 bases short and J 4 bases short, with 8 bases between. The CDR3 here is CASGGAYGYTF. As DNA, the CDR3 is TGTGCCAGCGGCGGGGCCTATGGCTACACCTTC.

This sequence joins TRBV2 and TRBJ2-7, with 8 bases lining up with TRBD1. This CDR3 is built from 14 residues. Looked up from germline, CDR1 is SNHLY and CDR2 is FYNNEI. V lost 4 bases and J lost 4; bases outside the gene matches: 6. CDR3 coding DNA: TGTGCCAGCAGTGCCGGGACAGGTTGGTACGAGCAGTACTTC. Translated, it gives CASSAGTGWYEQYF.

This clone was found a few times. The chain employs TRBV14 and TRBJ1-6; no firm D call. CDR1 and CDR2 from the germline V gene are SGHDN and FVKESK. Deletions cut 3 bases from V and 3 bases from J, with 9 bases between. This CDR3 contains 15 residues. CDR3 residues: CASSQDSNYNSPLHF. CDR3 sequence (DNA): TGTGCCAGCAGCCAGGACTCGAACTATAATTCACCCCTCCACTTT.

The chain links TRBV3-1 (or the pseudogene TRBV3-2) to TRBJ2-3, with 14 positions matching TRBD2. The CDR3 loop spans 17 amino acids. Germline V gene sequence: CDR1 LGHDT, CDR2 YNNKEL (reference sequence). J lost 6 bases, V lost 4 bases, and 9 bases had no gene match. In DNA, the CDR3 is TGTGCCAGCAGCCCGGGACTAGCGGGGGCCGTGGAGGATACGCAGTATTTT. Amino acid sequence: CASSPGLAGAVEDTQYF.

CDR3 amino acids: CAWSVRLRDQPQHF. The CDR3 DNA reads TGTGCCTGGAGTGTTAGACTGCGGGATCAGCCCCAGCATTTT. The chain links TRBV30 to TRBJ1-5; D unclear. CDR3 length equals 14 residues. The V gene's germline CDR1 is GTSNPN and CDR2 SVGIG (reference sequence). Trimming left V 0 bases short and J 5 bases short, with 11 bases between.

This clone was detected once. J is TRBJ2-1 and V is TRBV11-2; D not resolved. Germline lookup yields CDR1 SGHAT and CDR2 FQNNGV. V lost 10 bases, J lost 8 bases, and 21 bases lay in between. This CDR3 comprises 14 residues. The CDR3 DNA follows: TGTGCCACCACGGGCGACCAGCCCCTCGATGAGCAGTTCTTC. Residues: CATTGDQPLDEQFF.

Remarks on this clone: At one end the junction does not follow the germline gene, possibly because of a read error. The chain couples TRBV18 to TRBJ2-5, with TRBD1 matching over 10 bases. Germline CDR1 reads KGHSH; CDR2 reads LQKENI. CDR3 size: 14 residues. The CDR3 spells CAGSPGTGVETQYF. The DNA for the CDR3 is TGTGCCGGCTCACCGGGGACAGGGGTTGAGACCCAGTACTTC.

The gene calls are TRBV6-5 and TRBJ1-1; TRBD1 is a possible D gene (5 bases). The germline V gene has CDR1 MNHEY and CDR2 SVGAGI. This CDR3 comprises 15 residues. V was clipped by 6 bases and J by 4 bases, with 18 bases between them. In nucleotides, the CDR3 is TGTGCCAGCAGCACCAGCCGGCAGGGAAGCACTGAAGCTTTCTTT. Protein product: CASSTSRQGSTEAFF.

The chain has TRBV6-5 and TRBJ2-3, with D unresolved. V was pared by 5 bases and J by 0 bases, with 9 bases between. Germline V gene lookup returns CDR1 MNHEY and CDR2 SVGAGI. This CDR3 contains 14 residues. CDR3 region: CASSKTPSTDTQYF. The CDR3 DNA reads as TGTGCCAGCAGTAAGACCCCTAGCACAGATACGCAGTATTTT.

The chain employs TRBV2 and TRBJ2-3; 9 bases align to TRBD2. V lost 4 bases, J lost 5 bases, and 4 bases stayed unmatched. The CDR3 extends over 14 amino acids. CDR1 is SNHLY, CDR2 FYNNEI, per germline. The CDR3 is CASSGLAGRDTQYF. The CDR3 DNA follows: TGTGCCAGCAGTGGGCTAGCGGGACGAGATACGCAGTATTTT.

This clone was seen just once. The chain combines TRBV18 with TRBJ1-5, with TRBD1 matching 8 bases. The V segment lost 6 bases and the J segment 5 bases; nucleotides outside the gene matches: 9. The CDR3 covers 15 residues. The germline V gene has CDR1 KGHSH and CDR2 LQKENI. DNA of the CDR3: TGTGCCAGCTCGTATGCAGGGGGCGCAGATCAGCCCCAGCATTTT. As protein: CASSYAGGADQPQHF.

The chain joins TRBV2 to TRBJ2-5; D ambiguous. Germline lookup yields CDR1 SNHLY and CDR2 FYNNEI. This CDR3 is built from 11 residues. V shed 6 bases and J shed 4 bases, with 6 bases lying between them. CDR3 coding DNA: TGTGCCAGCAGCCCGTTAGAGACCCAGTACTTC. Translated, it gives CASSPLETQYF. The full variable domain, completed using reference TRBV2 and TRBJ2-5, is EPEVTQTPSHQVTQMGQEVILRCVPISNHLYFYWYRQILGQKVEFLVSFYNNEISEKSEIFDDQFSVERPDGSNFTLKIRSTKLEDSAMYFCASSPLETQYFGPGTRLLVL.

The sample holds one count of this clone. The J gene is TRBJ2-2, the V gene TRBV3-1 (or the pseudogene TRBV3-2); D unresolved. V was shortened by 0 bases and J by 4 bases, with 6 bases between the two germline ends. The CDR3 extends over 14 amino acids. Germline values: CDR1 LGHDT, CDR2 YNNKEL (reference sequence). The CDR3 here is CASSQDWITGELFF. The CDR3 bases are TGTGCCAGCAGCCAAGATTGGATCACCGGGGAGCTGTTTTTT.

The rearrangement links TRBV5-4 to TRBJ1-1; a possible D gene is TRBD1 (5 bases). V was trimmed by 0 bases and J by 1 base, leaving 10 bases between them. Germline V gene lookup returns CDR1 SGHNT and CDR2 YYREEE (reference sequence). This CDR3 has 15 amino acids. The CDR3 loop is CASSLDGQKNTEAFF. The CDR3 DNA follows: TGTGCCAGCAGCTTGGACGGACAAAAGAACACTGAAGCTTTCTTT.

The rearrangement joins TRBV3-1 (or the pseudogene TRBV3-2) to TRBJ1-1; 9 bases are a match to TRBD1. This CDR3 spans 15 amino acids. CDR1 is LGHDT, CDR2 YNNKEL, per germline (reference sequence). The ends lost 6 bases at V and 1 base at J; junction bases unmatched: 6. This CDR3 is CASSPGTGTNTEAFF. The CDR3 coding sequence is TGTGCCAGCAGTCCCGGGACAGGGACGAACACTGAAGCTTTCTTT.

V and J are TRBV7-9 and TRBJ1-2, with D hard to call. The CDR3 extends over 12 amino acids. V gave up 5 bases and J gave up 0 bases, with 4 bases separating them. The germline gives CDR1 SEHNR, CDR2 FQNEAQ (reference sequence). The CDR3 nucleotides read TGTGCCAGCAGCACCCCTAACTATGGCTACACCTTC. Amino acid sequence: CASSTPNYGYTF.

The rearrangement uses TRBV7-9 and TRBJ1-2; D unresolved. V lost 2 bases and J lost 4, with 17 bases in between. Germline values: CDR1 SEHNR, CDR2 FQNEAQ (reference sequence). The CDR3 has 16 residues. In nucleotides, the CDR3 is TGTGCCAGCAGCTTATGGGAACCCCCTTACGGCTATGGCTACACCTTC. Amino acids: CASSLWEPPYGYGYTF.

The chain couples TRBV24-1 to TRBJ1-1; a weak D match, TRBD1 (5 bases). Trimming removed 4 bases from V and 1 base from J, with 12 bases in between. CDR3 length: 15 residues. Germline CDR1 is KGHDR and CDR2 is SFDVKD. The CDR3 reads CATSESGTRNTEAFF. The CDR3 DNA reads TGTGCCACCAGTGAGTCCGGGACGAGGAACACTGAAGCTTTCTTT.

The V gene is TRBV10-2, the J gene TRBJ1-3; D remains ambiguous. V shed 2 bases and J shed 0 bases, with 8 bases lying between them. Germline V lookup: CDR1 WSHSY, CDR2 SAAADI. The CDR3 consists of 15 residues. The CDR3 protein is CASSEMGSSGNTIYF. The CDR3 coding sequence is TGCGCCAGCAGTGAGATGGGATCCTCTGGAAACACCATATATTTT.